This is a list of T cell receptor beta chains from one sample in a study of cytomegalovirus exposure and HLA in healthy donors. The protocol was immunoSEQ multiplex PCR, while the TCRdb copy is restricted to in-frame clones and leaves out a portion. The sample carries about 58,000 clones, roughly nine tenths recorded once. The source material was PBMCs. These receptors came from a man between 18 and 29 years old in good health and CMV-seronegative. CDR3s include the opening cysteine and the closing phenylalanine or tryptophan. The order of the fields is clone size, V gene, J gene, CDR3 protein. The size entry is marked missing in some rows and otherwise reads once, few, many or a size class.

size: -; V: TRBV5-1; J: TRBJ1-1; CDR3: CASSGGQPNTEAFF
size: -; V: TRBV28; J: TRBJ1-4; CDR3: CASSLVSGGSNEKLFF
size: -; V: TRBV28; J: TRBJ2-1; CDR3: CASSFLGLITNEQFF
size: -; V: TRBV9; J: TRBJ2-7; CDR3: CASSVGLAPTYEQYF
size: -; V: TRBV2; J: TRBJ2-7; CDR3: CALLGGRGGEYEQYF
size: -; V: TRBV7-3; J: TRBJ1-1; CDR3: CASSPGVGQGHTEAFF
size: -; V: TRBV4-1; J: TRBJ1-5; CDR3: CASSQVGTTGSNQPQHF
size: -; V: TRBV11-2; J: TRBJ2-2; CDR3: CASSLTSGSPGELFF
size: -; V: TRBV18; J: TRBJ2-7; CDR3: CASSPQGISYEQYF
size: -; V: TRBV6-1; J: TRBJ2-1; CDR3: CASSERLVGLYNEQFF
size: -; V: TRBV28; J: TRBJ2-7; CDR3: CASRYSGRYSYEQYF
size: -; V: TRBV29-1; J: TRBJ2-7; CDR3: CSVESGHRYEQYF
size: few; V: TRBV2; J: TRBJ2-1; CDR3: CASSKGSPPTDEQFF
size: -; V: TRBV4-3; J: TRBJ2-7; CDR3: CASSQNRLGEQYF
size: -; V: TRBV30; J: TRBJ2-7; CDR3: CAWRRTGGYEQYF
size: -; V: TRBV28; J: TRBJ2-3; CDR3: CASSLPTSGSTDTQYF
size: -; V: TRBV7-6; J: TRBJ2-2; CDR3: CASSPTGLAGTGELFF
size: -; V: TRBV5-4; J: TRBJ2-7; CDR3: CASSYGSRDEQYF
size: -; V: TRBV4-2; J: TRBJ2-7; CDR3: CASSPTEAGTGSSYEQYF
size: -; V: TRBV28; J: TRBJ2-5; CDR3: CASSFGRGTGETQYF
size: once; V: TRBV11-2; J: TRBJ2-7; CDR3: CASSLLTSGIQYEQYF
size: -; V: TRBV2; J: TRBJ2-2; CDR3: CASSEMSEELFF
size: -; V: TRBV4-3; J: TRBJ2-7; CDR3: CASSQVAGGAYEQYF
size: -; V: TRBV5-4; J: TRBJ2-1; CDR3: CASSLWPYNEQFF
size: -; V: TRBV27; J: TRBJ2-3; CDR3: CASSPGVADFTDTQYF
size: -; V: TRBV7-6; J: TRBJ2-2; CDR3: CASSLAGGTGTGELFF
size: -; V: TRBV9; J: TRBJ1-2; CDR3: CASSSPDTYF
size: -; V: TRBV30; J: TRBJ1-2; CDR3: CAWSVHGGQGYTF
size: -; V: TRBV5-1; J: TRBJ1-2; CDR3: CASSYGTDYGYTF
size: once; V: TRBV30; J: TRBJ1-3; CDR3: CAWSAGQKLYSGNTIYF
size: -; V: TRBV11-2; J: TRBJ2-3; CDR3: CASSLLGDTDTQYF
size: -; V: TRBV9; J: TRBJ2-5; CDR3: CASSVGSDRAQYF
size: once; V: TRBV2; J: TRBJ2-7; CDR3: CASTSGGTYEQYF
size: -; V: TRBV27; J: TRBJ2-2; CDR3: CASSLGTRRTGELFF
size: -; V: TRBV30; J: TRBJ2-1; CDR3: CAWTGQSSYNEQFF
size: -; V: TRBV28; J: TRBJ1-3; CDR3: CASSWTGEGNTIYF
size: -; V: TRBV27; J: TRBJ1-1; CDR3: CASSSTGSEAFF
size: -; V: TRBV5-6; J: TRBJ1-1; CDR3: CASSLGPPRTATEAFF
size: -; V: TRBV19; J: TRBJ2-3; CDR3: CASSISGGTSGSTDTQYF
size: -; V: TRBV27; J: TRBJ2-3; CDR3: CASSPPSTDTQYF
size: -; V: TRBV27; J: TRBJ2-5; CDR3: CASSSLGLPGETQYF
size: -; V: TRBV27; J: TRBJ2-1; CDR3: CASAGLAGVNPYNEQFF
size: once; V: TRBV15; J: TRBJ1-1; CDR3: CATSRTGGNTEAFF
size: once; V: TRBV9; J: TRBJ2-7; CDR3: CASSAVEADKQYF
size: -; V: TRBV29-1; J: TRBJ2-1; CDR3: CSVDSGGSSYNEQFF
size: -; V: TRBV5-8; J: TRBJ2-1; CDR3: CASSLGTTHSSYNEQFF
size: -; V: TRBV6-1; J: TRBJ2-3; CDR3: CASSEGERRTDTQYF
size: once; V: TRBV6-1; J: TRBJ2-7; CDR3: CASSEGTGGSYEQYF
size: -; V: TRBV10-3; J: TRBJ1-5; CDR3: CAISRDSRANQPQHF
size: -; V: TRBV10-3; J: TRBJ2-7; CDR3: CAISDSSGMDEQYF
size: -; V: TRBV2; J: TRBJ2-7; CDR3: CASSSSAGQSYEQYF
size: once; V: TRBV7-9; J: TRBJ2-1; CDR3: CASSLNYGTGHNEQFF
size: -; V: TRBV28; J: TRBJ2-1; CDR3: CASTIGWPIYNEQFF
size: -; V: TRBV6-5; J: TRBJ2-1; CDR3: CASSYAARSYNEQFF
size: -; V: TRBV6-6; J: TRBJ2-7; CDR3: CASSNKPGQDTHEQYF
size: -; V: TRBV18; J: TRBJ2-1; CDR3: CASSPVGGTEQFF